These 8 T cell receptor beta chains were sequenced from one sample in a study of tumor-infiltrating lymphocytes in primary liver carcinoma. DNA and RNA were both co-extracted from 20-30 mg of bulk tissue that had not been sorted. A constant-region primer primed TCR beta cDNA synthesis from about 530 ng of total RNA. Three nested multiplex PCR rounds, a slightly modified ARM-PCR, produced the libraries for TCR beta. PCR rounds one and two used TRBV1-TRBV30 forward primers with a C-beta reverse primer for 10 cycles each. A single record per CDR3 protein comes from TCRdb applying MiXCR to the multiplex PCR reads. Altogether around 81,000 distinct CDR3 sequences are present, roughly two thirds being singletons, with the ten largest covering roughly an eighth. The sequenced sample was liver tumor tissue from sampling region 4. Subset: tumor region T4, right-lateral pole. These receptor sequences come from a woman aged 55-70 years with primary liver carcinoma and hepatitis B virus infection.

The chain has TRBV14 and TRBJ2-5; 11 bases fit TRBD2. CDR1 SGHDN and CDR2 FVKESK come from the germline V gene. The CDR3 totals 19 residues. V lost 2 bases, J lost 0 bases, and 11 bases stayed unmatched. CDR3 amino acids: CASSQLGLAGGRNQETQYF. CDR3 sequence (DNA): TGTGCCAGCAGCCAATTGGGGCTAGCGGGAGGACGAAACCAAGAGACCCAGTACTTC.

To note about this clonotype: The junction shows a germline mismatch at one end, possibly a read error. This chain links TRBV12-5 with TRBJ2-7, with a tentative D call TRBD1 (7 bases). Germline CDR1 reads LGHNT; CDR2 reads FRNRAP. CDR3 length: 15 residues. CDR3 nucleotides: TGTGCTAGTGCTATGACAGGGAGGAGGTCTTACGGGCAGTACTTC. This translates into CASAMTGRRSYGQYF.

This clonotype was found a few times. Just one base apart from a much larger clone, this may be a read error. The chain has TRBV29-1 and TRBJ2-7; unclear D gene. The CDR3 runs 13 residues. The germline V gene encodes CDR1 SQVTM and CDR2 ANQGSEA. The CDR3 DNA sequence: TGCAGCGTTGAAGTCGGTCACACCTACGGGCAGTACTTC. It translates to CSVEVGHTYGQYF.

The J gene is TRBJ2-7, the V gene TRBV20-1; TRBD2 matches at 9 bases. Germline trimming cut 2 bases from V and 2 bases from J; bases unmatched to any gene: 4. Germline loops: CDR1 DFQATT, CDR2 SNEGSKA (reference sequence). The CDR3 has 14 residues. CDR3 sequence (DNA): TGCAGTGCTAGAATGGCTAGCGGGGCCTACGAGCAGTACTTC. It encodes CSARMASGAYEQYF.

The DNA for the CDR3 is TGCGCCAACACCATTACAGAAAGTAGGTACAATGAGCAGTTCTTC. Amino acids: CANTITESRYNEQFF. The chain carries TRBV10-1 and TRBJ2-1; D call uncertain. Germline CDR1 is WNHNN and CDR2 is SYGVQD (reference sequence). The CDR3 runs 15 residues. V was trimmed by 10 bases and J by 4 bases, leaving 20 bases between them.

About this clonotype: At one of its ends the junction is not consistent with the germline gene, which may arise from a read error. V and J are TRBV11-2 and TRBJ2-1; D call uncertain. CDR3 length equals 16 residues. CDR1 and CDR2 from the germline V gene are SGHAT and FQNNGV. The CDR3, as DNA: TGTGCCAGCAGCCGACCAAACCCCGAGGTTGCCCATGAGCAGCTCTTC. Translating gives CASSRPNPEVAHEQLF.

Comments on this clonotype: A much bigger clone sits one base away, suggesting this may be a read error. The V gene is TRBV18, the J gene TRBJ1-4; D is possibly TRBD1 (6 bases). The CDR3 has 19 amino acids. The germline gives CDR1 KGHSH, CDR2 LQKENI. CDR3 region: CASSPRTALDYATNEKLLF. In nucleotides, the CDR3 is TGTGCCAGCTCACCAAGGACAGCGCTTGATTACGCAACTAATGAAAAACTGTTATTT. Complete variable domain (other parts from reference TRBV18 and TRBJ1-4): NAGVMQNPRHLVRRRGQEARLRCSPMKGHSHVYWYRQLPEEGLKFMVYLQKENIIDESGMPKERFSAEFPKEGPSILRIQQVVRGDSAAYFCASSPRTALDYATNEKLLFGSGTQLSVL.

Comment on this clonotype: The junction and the germline gene differ at one end; a read error may be behind it. This rearrangement joins TRBV29-1 to TRBJ2-5; the match to TRBD1 covers 9 bases. The germline gives CDR1 SQVTM, CDR2 ANQGSEA. There are 13 residues in the CDR3. The DNA of the CDR3 is TGTAGCGCTATGACAGGGGGACAAGAGACCCAGTACTTC. It specifies CSAMTGGQETQYF.